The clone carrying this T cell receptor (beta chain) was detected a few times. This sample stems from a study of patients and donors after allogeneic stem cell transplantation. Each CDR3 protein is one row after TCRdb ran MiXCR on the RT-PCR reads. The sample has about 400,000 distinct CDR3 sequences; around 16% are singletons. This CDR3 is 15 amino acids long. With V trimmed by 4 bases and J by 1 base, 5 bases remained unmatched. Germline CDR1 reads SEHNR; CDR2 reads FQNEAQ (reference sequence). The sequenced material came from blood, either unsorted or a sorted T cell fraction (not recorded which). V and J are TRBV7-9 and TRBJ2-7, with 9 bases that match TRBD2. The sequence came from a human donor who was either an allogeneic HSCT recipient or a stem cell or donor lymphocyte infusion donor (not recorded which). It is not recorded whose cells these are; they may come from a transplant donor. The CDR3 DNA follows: TGTGCCAGCAGCTCAAGCGGGAGGCGGTCCTACGAGCAGTACTTC. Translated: CASSSSGRRSYEQYF.